What follows is one T cell receptor beta chain and its context. What it recognizes is unknown. The germline CDR1 and CDR2 sequences are SGDLS and YYNGEE. This CDR3 is 14 amino acids long. V was cut by 0 bases and J by 3 bases, with 10 bases left in between. Profiled with immunoSEQ multiplex PCR; TCRdb holds only in-frame clones, not every one. The table records about 200,000 clones, approximately 79% of them present only once. This specimen belongs to a study of cytotoxic CD8 clonotypes in ibrutinib-treated CLL. In the study overall: Of the patients, about a dozen were relapsed/refractory, over 14 treatment-naive and 17 to 18 IGHV unmutated. Response samples were drawn at a median of about twelve months of treatment, range 6 to 36. Study outcomes and limitations: At progression, clonality fell back toward baseline after rising at ibrutinib response.

This clonotype was sampled from a human donor with chronic lymphocytic leukemia. The sequencing used PBMCs, collected after 12 months of ibrutinib treatment. The chain is built from TRBV9 and TRBJ2-7, with unresolved D. Written as DNA, the CDR3 is TGTGCCAGCAGCGTAGGGGTCAACGGCTACGAGCAGTACTTC. This gives the protein CASSVGVNGYEQYF.